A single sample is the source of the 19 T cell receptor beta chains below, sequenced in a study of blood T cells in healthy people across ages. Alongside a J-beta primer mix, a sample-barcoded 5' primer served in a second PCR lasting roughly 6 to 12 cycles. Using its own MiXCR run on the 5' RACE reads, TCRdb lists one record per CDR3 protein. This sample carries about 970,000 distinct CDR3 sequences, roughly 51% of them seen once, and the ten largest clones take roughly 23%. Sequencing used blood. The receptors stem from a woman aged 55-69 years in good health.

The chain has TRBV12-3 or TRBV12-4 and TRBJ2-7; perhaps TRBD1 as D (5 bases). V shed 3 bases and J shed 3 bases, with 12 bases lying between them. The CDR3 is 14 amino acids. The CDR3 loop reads CASSLLGPDYEQYF. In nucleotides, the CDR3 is TGTGCCAGCAGTTTGTTGGGGCCGGACTACGAGCAGTACTTC.

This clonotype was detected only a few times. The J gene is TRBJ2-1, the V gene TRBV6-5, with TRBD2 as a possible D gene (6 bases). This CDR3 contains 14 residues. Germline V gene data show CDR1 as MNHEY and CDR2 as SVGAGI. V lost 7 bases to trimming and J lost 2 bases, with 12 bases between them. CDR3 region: CASNLGGAYNEQFF. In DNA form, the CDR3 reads TGTGCCAGCAACCTGGGAGGCGCCTACAATGAGCAGTTCTTC.

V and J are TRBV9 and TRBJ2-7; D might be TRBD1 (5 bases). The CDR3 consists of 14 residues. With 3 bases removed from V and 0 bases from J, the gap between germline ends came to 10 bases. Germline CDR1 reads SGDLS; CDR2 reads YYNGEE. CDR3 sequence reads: CASSARRASYEQYF. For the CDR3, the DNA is TGTGCCAGCAGCGCCCGCAGGGCCTCCTACGAGCAGTACTTC.

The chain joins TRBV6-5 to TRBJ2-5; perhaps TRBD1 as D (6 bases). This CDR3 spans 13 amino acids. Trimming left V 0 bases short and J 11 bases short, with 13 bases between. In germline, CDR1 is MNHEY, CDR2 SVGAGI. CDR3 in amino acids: CASSYSRDNEQYF. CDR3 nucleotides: TGTGCCAGCAGTTACTCCAGGGACAATGAGCAGTACTTC.

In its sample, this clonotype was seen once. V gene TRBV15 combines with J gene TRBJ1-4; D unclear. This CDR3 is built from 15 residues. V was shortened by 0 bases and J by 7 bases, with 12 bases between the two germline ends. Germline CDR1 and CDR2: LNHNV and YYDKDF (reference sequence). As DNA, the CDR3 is TGTGCCACCAGCAGAGATTCTAGGTTTGCTGAAAAACTGTTTTTT. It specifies CATSRDSRFAEKLFF.

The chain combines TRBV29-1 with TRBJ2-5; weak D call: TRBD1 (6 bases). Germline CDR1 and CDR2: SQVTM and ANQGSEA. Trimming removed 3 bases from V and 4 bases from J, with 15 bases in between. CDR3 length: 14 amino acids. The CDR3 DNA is TGCAGCGTTGAGGATACCGGGACAATAGAGACCCAGTACTTC. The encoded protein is CSVEDTGTIETQYF. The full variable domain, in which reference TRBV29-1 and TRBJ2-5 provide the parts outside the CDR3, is SAVISQKPSRDICQRGTSLTIQCQVDSQVTMMFWYRQQPGQSLTLIATANQGSEATYESGFVIDKFPISRPNLTFSTLTVSNMSPEDSSIYLCSVEDTGTIETQYFGPGTRLLVL.

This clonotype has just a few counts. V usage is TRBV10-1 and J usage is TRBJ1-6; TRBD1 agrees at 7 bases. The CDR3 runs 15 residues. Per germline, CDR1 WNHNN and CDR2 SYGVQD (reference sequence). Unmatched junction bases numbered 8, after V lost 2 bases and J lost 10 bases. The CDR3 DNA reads TGCGCCAGCAGTGAGACACGGACAGGTGGCTCACCCCTCCACTTT. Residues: CASSETRTGGSPLHF.

CDR3 sequence (DNA): TGTGCCAGCAGCGGTACGGATAACGTACGGTATGAGCAGTTCTTC. Its protein product is CASSGTDNVRYEQFF. This chain connects TRBV21-1 to TRBJ2-7. The assigned J gene may be wrong: the sequence end matches TRBJ2-1 better. TRBV21-1 is a recognized pseudogene. This CDR3 has 15 amino acids.

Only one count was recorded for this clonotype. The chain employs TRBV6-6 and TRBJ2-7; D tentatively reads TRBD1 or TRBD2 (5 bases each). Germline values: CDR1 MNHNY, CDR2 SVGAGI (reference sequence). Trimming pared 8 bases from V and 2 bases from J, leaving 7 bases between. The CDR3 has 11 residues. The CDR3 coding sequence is TGTGCCAGCTGGGACCCCTACGAGCAGTACTTC. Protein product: CASWDPYEQYF.

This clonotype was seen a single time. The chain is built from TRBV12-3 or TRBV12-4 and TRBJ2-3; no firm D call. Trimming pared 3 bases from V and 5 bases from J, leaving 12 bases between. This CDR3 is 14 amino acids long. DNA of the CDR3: TGTGCCAGCAGTTTGAGTGACGTGATAGATACGCAGTATTTT. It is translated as CASSLSDVIDTQYF.

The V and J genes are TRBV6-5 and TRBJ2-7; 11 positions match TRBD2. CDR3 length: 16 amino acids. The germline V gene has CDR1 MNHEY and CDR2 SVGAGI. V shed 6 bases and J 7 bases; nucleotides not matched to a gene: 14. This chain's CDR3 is CASSLNLAGGYNEQYF. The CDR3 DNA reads TGTGCCAGCAGCCTAAACCTAGCGGGAGGATACAATGAGCAGTACTTC.

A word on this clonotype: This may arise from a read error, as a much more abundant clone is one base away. CDR3 protein: CSVGAGRSNVLTF. DNA of the CDR3: TGCAGCGTTGGAGCGGGGAGGTCCAACGTCCTGACTTTC. This sequence joins TRBV29-1 and TRBJ2-6, with TRBD2 matching 7 bases. Germline-derived CDR1 and CDR2 are SQVTM and ANQGSEA. V lost 4 bases and J lost 8; bases outside the gene matches: 5. The CDR3 totals 13 residues. Filled out from reference TRBV29-1 and TRBJ2-6, the complete variable domain reads SAVISQKPSRDICQRGTSLTIQCQVDSQVTMMFWYRQQPGQSLTLIATANQGSEATYESGFVIDKFPISRPNLTFSTLTVSNMSPEDSSIYLCSVGAGRSNVLTFGAGSRLTVL.

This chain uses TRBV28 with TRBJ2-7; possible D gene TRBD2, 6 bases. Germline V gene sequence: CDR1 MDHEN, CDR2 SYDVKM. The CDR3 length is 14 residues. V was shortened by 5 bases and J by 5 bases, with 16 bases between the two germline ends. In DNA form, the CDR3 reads TGTGCCAGCAGTGGTGGGGGGATCCCTCACGAGCAGTACTTC. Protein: CASSGGGIPHEQYF.

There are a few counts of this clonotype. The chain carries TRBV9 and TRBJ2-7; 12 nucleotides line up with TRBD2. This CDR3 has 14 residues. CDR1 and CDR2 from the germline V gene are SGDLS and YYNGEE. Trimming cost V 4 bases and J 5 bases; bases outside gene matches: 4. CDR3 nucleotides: TGTGCCAGCAGCTCGACTAGCGGGAGCGACGAGCAGTACTTC. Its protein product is CASSSTSGSDEQYF.

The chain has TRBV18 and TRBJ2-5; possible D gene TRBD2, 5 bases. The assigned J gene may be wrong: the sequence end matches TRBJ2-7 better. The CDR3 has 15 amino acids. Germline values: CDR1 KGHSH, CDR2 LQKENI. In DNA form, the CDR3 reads TGTGCCAGCTCACCATCAGCTGTTAGCGAGGCCGAGCAGTACTTC. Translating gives CASSPSAVSEAEQYF.

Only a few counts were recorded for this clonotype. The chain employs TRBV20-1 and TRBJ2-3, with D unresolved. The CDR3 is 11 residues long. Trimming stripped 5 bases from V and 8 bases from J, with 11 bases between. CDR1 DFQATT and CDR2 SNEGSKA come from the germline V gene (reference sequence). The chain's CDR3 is CSASGPITQYF. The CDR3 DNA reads TGCAGTGCTTCCGGGCCGATTACGCAGTATTTT.

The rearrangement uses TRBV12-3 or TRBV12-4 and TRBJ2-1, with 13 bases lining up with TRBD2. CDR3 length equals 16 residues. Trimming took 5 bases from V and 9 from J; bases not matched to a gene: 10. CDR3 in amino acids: CASSRAGTSGMGEQFF. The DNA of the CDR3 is TGTGCCAGCAGTCGGGCCGGGACTAGCGGGATGGGTGAGCAGTTCTTC.

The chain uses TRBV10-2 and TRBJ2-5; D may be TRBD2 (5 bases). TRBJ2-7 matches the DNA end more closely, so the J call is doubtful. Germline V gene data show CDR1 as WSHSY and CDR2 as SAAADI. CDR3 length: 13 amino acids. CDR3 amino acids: CASSVLEAYEQYF. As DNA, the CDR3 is TGCGCCAGCAGTGTTCTGGAGGCGTACGAGCAGTACTTC.

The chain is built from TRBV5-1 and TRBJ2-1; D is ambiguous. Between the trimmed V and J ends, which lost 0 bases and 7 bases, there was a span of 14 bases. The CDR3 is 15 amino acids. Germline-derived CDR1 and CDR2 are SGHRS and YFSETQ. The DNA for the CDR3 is TGCGCCAGCAGCTTGGCCCGGGCCTTAAGGAATGAGCAGTTCTTC. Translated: CASSLARALRNEQFF.